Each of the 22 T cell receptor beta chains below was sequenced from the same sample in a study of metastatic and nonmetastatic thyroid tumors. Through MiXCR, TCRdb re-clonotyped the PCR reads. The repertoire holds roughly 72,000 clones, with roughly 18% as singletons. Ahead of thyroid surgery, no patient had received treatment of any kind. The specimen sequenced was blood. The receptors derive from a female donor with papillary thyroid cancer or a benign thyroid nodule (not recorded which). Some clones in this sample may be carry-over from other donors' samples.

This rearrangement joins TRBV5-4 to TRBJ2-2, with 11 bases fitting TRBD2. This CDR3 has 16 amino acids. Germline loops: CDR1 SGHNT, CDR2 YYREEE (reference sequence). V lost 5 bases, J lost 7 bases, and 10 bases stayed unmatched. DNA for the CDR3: TGTGCCAGCAGTTCCCGACTAGCGGGAACGGACGGGGAGCTGTTTTTT. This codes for CASSSRLAGTDGELFF. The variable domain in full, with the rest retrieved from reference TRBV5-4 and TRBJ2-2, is ETGVTQSPTHLIKTRGQQVTLRCSSQSGHNTVSWYQQALGQGPQFIFQYYREEENGRGNFPPRFSGLQFPNYSSELNVNALELDDSALYLCASSSRLAGTDGELFFGEGSRLTVL.

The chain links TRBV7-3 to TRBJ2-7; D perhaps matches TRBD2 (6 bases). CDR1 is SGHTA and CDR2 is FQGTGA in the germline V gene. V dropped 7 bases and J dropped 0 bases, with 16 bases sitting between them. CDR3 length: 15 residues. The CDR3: CASIPLAWSSYEQYF. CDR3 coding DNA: TGTGCCAGCATCCCCCTAGCGTGGAGCTCCTACGAGCAGTACTTC.

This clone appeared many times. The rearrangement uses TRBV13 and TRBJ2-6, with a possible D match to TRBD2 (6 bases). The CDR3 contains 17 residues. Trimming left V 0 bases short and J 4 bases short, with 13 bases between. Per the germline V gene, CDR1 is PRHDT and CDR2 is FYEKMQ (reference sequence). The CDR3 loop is CASSLGRGTSGANVLTF. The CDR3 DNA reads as TGTGCCAGCAGCTTAGGTCGGGGGACTTCCGGGGCCAACGTCCTGACTTTC.

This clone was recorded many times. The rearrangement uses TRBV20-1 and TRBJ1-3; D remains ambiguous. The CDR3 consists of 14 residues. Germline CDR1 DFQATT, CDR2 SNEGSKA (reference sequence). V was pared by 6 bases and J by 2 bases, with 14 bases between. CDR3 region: CSAPAGRAGNTIYF. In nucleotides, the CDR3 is TGCAGTGCCCCCGCTGGTAGGGCTGGAAACACCATATATTTT.

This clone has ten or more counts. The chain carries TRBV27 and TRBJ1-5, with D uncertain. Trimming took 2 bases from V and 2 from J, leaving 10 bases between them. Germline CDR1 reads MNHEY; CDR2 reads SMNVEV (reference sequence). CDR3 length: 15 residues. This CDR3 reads CASSLDIAGNQPQHF. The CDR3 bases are TGTGCCAGCAGTTTAGACATTGCGGGCAATCAGCCCCAGCATTTT.

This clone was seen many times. The CDR3 DNA sequence: TGCAGTGCTCGACAGGGGGCCTTTAGCAATCAGCCCCAGCATTTT. Its translation is CSARQGAFSNQPQHF. The chain uses TRBV20-1 and TRBJ1-5; 10 nucleotides line up with TRBD1. The CDR3 is 15 residues long. Germline V lookup: CDR1 DFQATT, CDR2 SNEGSKA (reference sequence). V lost 5 bases to trimming and J lost 0 bases; unmatched junction nucleotides: 4.

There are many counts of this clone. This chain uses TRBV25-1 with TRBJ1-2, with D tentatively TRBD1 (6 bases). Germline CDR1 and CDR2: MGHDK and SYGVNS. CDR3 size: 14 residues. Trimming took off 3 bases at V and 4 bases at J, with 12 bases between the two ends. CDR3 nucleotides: TGTGCCAGCAGTGAGGGGACGGGGGCCTATGGCTACACCTTC. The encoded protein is CASSEGTGAYGYTF.

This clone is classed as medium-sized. The CDR3 reads CACPVGYNGELFF. DNA of the CDR3: TGTGCCTGCCCTGTGGGGTATAACGGGGAGCTGTTTTTT. This chain connects TRBV30 to TRBJ2-2; no firm D call. Germline V gene data show CDR1 as GTSNPN and CDR2 as SVGIG (reference sequence). The CDR3 length is 13 residues. Between the trimmed V and J ends, which lost 6 bases and 7 bases, there was a span of 15 bases. The full variable domain, completed using reference TRBV30 and TRBJ2-2, is SQTIHQWPATLVQPVGSPLSLECTVEGTSNPNLYWYRQAAGRGLQLLFYSVGIGQISSEVPQNLSASRPQDRQFILSSKKLLLSDSGFYLCACPVGYNGELFFGEGSRLTVL.

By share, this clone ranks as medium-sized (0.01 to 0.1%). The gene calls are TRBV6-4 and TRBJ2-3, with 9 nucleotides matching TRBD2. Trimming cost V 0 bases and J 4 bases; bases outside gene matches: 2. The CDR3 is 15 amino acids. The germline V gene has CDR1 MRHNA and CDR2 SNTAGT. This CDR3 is CASSDSSGSADTQYF. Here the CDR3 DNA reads TGTGCCAGCAGTGACTCTAGCGGGAGTGCAGATACGCAGTATTTT.

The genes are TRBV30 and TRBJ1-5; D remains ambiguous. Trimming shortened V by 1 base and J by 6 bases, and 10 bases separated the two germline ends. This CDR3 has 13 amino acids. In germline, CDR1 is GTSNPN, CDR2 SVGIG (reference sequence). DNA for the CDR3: TGTGCCTGGAGTGGGATGGCCGCTCAGCCCCAGCATTTT. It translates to CAWSGMAAQPQHF.

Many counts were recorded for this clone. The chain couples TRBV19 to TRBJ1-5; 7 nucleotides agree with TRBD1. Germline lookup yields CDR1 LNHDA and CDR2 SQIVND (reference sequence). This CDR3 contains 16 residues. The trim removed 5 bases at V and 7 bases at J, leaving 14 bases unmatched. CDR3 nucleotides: TGTGCCAGTAGTGCAAGCTATAAGGGGGCAGAACAGCCCCAGCATTTT. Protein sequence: CASSASYKGAEQPQHF.

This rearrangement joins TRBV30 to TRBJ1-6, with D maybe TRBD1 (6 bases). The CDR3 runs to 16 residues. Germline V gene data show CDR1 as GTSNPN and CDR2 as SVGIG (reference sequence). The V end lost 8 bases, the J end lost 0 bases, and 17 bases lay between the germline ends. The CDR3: CAIDRINPSYNSPLHF. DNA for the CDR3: TGTGCCATTGACAGGATTAATCCCTCCTATAATTCACCCCTCCACTTT.

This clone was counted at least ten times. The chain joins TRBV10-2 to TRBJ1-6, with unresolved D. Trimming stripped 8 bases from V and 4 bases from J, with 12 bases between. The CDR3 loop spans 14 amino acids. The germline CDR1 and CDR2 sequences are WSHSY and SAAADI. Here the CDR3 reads CASVDGGYNSPLHF. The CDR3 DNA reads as TGCGCCAGCGTCGACGGAGGGTATAATTCACCCCTCCACTTT.

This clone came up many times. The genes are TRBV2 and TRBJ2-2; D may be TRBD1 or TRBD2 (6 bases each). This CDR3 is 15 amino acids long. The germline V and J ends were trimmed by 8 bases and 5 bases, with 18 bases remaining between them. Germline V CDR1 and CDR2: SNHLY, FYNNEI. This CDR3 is CASVGAGGVTGELFF. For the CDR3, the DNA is TGTGCCAGCGTGGGGGCAGGCGGGGTAACCGGGGAGCTGTTTTTT.

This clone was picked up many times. The CDR3 DNA sequence: TGTGCCAGCAGTTTGACGGGCTTAGAGCAGTACTTC. Its translation: CASSLTGLEQYF. This chain joins TRBV28 and TRBJ2-7; D ambiguous. CDR1 MDHEN and CDR2 SYDVKM come from the germline V gene. The CDR3 is 12 residues long. Trimming left V 3 bases short and J 7 bases short, with 10 bases between.

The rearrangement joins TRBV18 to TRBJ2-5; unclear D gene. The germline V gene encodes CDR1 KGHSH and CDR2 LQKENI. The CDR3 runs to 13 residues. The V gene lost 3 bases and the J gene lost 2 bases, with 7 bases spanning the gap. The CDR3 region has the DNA TGTGCCAGCTCACCGGAGCCGCAAGAGACCCAGTACTTC. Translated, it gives CASSPEPQETQYF.

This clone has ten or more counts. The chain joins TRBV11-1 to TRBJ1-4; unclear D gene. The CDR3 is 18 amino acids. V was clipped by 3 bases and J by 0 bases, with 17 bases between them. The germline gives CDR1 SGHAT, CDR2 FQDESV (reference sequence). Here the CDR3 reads CASSFPPQDGTTNEKLFF. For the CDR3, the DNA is TGTGCCAGCAGCTTCCCCCCCCAGGACGGTACAACTAATGAAAAACTGTTTTTT.

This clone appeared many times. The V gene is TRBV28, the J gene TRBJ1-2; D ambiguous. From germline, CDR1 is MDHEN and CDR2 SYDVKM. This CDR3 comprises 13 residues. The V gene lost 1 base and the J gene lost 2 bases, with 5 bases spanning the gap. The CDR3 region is CASSLSGNYGYTF. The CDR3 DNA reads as TGTGCCAGCAGTTTATCGGGGAACTATGGCTACACCTTC.

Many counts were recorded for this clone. The CDR3 DNA is TGTGCCAGCAGCCTATCCGGGACTAGCGGGAGTGAGCAGTACTTC. This codes for CASSLSGTSGSEQYF. V and J are TRBV28 and TRBJ2-7; 14 bases align to TRBD2. Unmatched junction bases numbered 8, after V lost 6 bases and J lost 7 bases. The CDR3 runs 15 residues. Germline CDR1 is MDHEN and CDR2 is SYDVKM.

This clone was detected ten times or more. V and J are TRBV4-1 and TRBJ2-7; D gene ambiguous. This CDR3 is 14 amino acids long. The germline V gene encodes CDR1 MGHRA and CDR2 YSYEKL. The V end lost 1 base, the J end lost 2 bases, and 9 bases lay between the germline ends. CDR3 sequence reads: CASSQAPAAYEQYF. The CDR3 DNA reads TGCGCCAGCAGCCAAGCGCCCGCGGCCTACGAGCAGTACTTC.

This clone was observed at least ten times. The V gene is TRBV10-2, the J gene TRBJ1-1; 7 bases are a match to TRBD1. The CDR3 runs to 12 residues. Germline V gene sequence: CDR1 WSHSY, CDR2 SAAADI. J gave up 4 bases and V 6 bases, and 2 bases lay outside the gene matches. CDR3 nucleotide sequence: TGCGCCAGCAGACAGGGGAGCACTGAAGCTTTCTTT. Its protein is CASRQGSTEAFF.

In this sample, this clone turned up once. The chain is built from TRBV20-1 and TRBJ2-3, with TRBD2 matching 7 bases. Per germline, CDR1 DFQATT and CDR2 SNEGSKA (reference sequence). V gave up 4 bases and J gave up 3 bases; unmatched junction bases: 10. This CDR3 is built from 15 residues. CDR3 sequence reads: CSAISSGDDTDTQYF. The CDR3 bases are TGCAGTGCTATCTCTAGCGGAGATGATACAGATACGCAGTATTTT.